These 2 T cell receptor beta chains originate from one sample sequenced in a study of T cells in localized non-small cell lung cancer. The method was immunoSEQ multiplex PCR; TCRdb's version includes in-frame clones alone and lacks a portion of them. The table includes around 64,000 clones, 80% to 90% detected once. The input for sequencing was peripheral blood, taken before any cancer treatment. Receptor source: a man between 40 and 69 years old with stage I squamous cell lung carcinoma.

The J gene is TRBJ2-3, the V gene TRBV19, with D uncertain. Germline V gene lookup returns CDR1 LNHDA and CDR2 SQIVND (reference sequence). Trimming took off 4 bases at V and 1 base at J, with 6 bases between the two ends. The CDR3 is 13 amino acids. The CDR3 sequence: CASSTQGTDTQYF. In DNA form, the CDR3 reads TGTGCCAGTAGTACCCAGGGCACAGATACGCAGTATTTT.

The V gene is TRBV5-4, the J gene TRBJ2-5, with D possibly TRBD1 on 7 matching bases. Per the germline V gene, CDR1 is SGHNT and CDR2 is YYREEE (reference sequence). This CDR3 is built from 18 residues. Trimming stripped 4 bases from V and 2 bases from J, with 24 bases between. The CDR3 DNA reads as TGTGCCAGCAGCCCCCGGAGGGGGCTAGGGAGACGTCAAGAGACCCAGTACTTC. It specifies CASSPRRGLGRRQETQYF.